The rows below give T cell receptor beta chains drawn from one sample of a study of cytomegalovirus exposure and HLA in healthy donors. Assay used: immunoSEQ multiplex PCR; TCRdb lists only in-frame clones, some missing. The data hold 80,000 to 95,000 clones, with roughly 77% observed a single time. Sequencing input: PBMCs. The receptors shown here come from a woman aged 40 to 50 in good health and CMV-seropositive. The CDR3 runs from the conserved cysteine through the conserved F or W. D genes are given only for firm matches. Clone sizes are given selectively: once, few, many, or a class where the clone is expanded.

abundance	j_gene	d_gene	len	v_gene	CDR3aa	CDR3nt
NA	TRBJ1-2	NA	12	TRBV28	CASDPGGYGYTF	TGTGCCAGCGATCCCGGTGGCTATGGCTACACCTTC
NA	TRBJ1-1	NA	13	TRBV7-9	CASSLTGNTEAFF	TGTGCCAGCAGCTTAACCGGGAACACTGAAGCTTTCTTT
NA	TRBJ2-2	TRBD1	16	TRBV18	CASSANRGSHTGELFF	TGTGCCAGCTCAGCAAACAGGGGTTCGCACACCGGGGAGCTGTTTTTT
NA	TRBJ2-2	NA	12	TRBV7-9	CASRLRAGELFF	TGTGCCAGCAGACTCCGAGCCGGGGAGCTGTTTTTT
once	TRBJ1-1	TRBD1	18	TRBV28	CASSLRFGQGAGDTEAFF	TGTGCCAGCAGTTTACGATTCGGACAGGGGGCGGGGGACACTGAAGCTTTCTTT
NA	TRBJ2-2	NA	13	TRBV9	CASSVKNTGELFF	TGTGCCAGCAGCGTTAAGAACACCGGGGAGCTGTTTTTT
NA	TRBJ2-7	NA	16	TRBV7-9	CASSLVGVGSSYEQYF	TGTGCCAGCAGCTTAGTGGGCGTAGGCAGTTCCTACGAGCAGTACTTC
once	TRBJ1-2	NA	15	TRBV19	CASSLATGPNYGYTF	TGTGCCAGTAGTCTGGCGACAGGTCCTAACTATGGCTACACCTTC
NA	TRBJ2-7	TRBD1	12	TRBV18	CASSLTGDEQYF	TGTGCCAGCTCATTGACAGGGGACGAGCAGTACTTC
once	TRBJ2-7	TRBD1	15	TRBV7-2	CASTSIDRDSYEQYF	TGTGCCAGCACCTCCATCGACAGGGACTCCTACGAGCAGTACTTC
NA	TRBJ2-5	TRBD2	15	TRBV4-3	CASSQDTSGRGTQYF	TGCGCCAGCAGCCAAGACACTAGCGGGAGGGGGACCCAGTACTTC
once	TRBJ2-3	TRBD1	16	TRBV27	CASLITGGAGTDTQYF	TGTGCCAGTCTAATTACAGGGGGCGCTGGCACAGATACGCAGTATTTT
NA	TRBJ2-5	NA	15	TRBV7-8	CASSLDRGQQETQYF	TGTGCCAGCAGCTTGGACCGTGGACAGCAAGAGACCCAGTACTTC
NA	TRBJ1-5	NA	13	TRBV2	CASSEQGSRPQHF	TGTGCCAGCAGTGAACAGGGGTCACGGCCCCAGCATTTT
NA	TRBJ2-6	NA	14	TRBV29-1	CSVRGFSGANVLTF	TGCAGCGTTCGAGGGTTCTCTGGGGCCAACGTCCTGACTTTC
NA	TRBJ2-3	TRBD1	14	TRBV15	CATSSDRVPDTQYF	TGTGCCACCAGCAGTGACAGGGTCCCAGATACGCAGTATTTT
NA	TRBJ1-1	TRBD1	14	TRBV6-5	CASKEDRRNTEAFF	TGTGCCAGCAAGGAGGACAGGAGGAACACTGAAGCTTTCTTT
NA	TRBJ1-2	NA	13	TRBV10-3	CAISAQVNYGYTF	TGTGCCATCAGTGCACAGGTCAACTATGGCTACACCTTC
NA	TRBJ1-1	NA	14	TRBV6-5	CASRSRSGDTEAFF	TGTGCCAGCAGATCTCGGTCAGGGGACACTGAAGCTTTCTTT
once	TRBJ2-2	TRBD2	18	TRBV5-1	CASSLGRLAGLASGELFF	TGCGCCAGCAGCTTGGGACGGCTTGCAGGACTAGCGAGCGGGGAGCTGTTTTTT
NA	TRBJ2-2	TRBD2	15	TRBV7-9	CASSFLAGVSGELFF	TGTGCCAGCAGCTTCTTAGCGGGGGTTTCCGGGGAGCTGTTTTTT
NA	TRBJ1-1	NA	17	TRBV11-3	CASSLGQGGVKDTEAFF	TGTGCCAGCAGCTTAGGACAAGGAGGGGTGAAGGACACTGAAGCTTTCTTT
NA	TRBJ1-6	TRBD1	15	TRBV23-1	CASGPQGVGNSPLHF	TGCGCCAGCGGGCCTCAGGGGGTTGGTAATTCACCCCTCCACTTT
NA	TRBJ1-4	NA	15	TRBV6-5	CASSYSNYGDEKLFF	TGTGCCAGCAGTTACTCGAATTACGGGGATGAAAAACTGTTTTTT